A selection of T cell receptor beta chains follows, all from one sample in a study of breast tumors, draining lymph nodes, adjacent tissues. Using its own MiXCR run on the multiplex PCR reads, TCRdb lists one record per CDR3 protein. Altogether about 150,000 distinct CDR3 sequences are present, 20% to 25% being singletons, with the ten largest covering roughly 2.8%. Sequenced: axillary lymph node tissue. Receptors originate from a female donor with breast cancer. Some clones in this sample may be carry-over from other donors' samples. Both conserved end residues are part of each CDR3. Fields, in order: clone size, D gene, J gene, V gene, CDR3 protein, CDR3 DNA. A D gene is named only where the DNA matches it firmly. Where a row states a size, it is once, few, many or the class of an expanded clone; other rows omit it.

many | TRBD1 | TRBJ2-6 | TRBV7-9 | CASSDSTGAGANVLTF | TGTGCCAGCAGCGACTCGACAGGGGCTGGGGCCAACGTCCTGACTTTC
NA | NA | TRBJ1-1 | TRBV12-3/TRBV12-4 | CASSSRGTEAFF | TGTGCCAGCAGCTCCAGGGGCACTGAAGCTTTCTTT
many | TRBD1 | TRBJ2-5 | TRBV5-4 | CASSWGQYQETQYF | TGTGCCAGCAGCTGGGGACAGTACCAAGAGACCCAGTACTTC
NA | NA | TRBJ2-3 | TRBV4-2 | CASSLDSGGNTDTQYF | TGTGCCAGCAGCCTAGATTCTGGGGGCAACACAGATACGCAGTATTTT
few | NA | TRBJ2-2 | TRBV28 | CASSSPGLQNTGELFF | TGTGCCAGCAGTTCGCCCGGACTGCAGAACACCGGGGAGCTGTTTTTT
many | NA | TRBJ2-1 | TRBV11-3 | CASSLRGGGSSYNEQFF | TGTGCCAGCAGCTTAAGGGGGGGCGGGAGCTCCTACAATGAGCAGTTCTTC
many | TRBD2 | TRBJ2-7 | TRBV4-2 | CASGHAERESYEQYF | TGTGCCAGCGGCCACGCGGAGCGGGAGTCCTACGAGCAGTACTTC
many | TRBD1 | TRBJ2-7 | TRBV15 | CATSRPGTAYEQYF | TGTGCCACCAGCAGGCCCGGGACAGCCTACGAGCAGTACTTC
few | TRBD1 | TRBJ2-3 | TRBV18 | CASSPLLTGGSPDTQYF | TGTGCCAGCTCACCACTGCTGACAGGGGGCTCTCCAGATACGCAGTATTTT
many | TRBD2 | TRBJ2-3 | TRBV20-1 | CSASPAIHLAGASTDTQYF | TGCAGTGCTTCCCCGGCCATTCATCTAGCGGGCGCGAGCACAGATACGCAGTATTTT
NA | TRBD1 | TRBJ1-5 | TRBV5-6 | CASSLKGGGTNQPQHF | TGTGCCAGCAGCTTGAAAGGGGGCGGGACCAATCAGCCCCAGCATTTT
many | TRBD1 | TRBJ2-7 | TRBV28 | CASSLPRRDRGYEQYF | TGTGCCAGCAGTCTCCCCCGCCGGGACAGGGGATACGAGCAGTACTTC
NA | TRBD1 | TRBJ2-2 | TRBV28 | CASGATGAQNGELFF | TGTGCCAGCGGAGCCACAGGGGCCCAAAACGGGGAGCTGTTTTTT
many | NA | TRBJ1-4 | TRBV20-1 | CSASPTAGNSEKLFF | TGCAGTGCTTCCCCAACTGCAGGGAATTCTGAAAAACTGTTTTTT
many | NA | TRBJ1-4 | TRBV4-2 | CASSQGGRVEEKLFF | TGTGCCAGCAGCCAAGGGGGAAGGGTGGAAGAAAAACTGTTTTTT
many | NA | TRBJ2-2 | TRBV11-2 | CASSRGWELFF | TGTGCCAGCAGTAGGGGATGGGAGCTGTTTTTT
NA | TRBD2 | TRBJ2-5 | TRBV6-1 | CASSEARRPTSESQTQYF | TGTGCCAGCAGTGAAGCCCGCCGCCCGACTAGCGAATCGCAGACCCAGTACTTC
few | TRBD2 | TRBJ2-4 | TRBV6-1 | CASSSRTSGSYNIQYF | TGTGCCAGCAGTTCTAGGACTAGCGGGAGTTATAACATTCAGTACTTC
many | NA | TRBJ2-1 | TRBV6-5 | CASYRESRAQYNEQFF | TGTGCCAGCTACCGCGAGTCTAGAGCACAGTACAATGAGCAGTTCTTC
few | NA | TRBJ2-1 | TRBV28 | CASSLRISNEQFF | TGTGCCAGCAGTTTACGAATCTCCAATGAGCAGTTCTTC
many | NA | TRBJ2-3 | TRBV4-1 | CASSMTSSGDTQYF | TGCGCCAGCAGCATGACTAGTTCGGGGGATACGCAGTATTTT
NA | NA | TRBJ1-3 | TRBV27 | CASSRSVARGNTIYF | TGTGCCAGTTCACGGAGTGTGGCCAGGGGAAACACCATATATTTT
many | TRBD2 | TRBJ2-1 | TRBV11-3 | CASSLGLAAYAYNEQFF | TGTGCCAGCAGCTTAGGCCTAGCGGCCTACGCCTACAATGAGCAGTTCTTC
few | NA | TRBJ2-5 | TRBV18 | CASSHLFAKETQYF | TGTGCCAGCTCCCATCTCTTTGCGAAAGAGACCCAGTACTTC
NA | TRBD2 | TRBJ2-1 | TRBV7-9 | CASSLPPLAGPYNEQFF | TGTGCCAGCAGCTTACCCCCACTAGCGGGACCGTACAATGAGCAGTTCTTC
many | TRBD2 | TRBJ2-3 | TRBV12-3/TRBV12-4 | CASSGLAGGPRSTDTQYF | TGTGCCAGCAGCGGACTAGCGGGAGGACCCCGGAGCACAGATACGCAGTATTTT
many | NA | TRBJ1-6 | TRBV3-1 | CASSQGRDYSPLHF | TGTGCCAGCAGCCAGGGCAGGGACTATTCACCCCTCCACTTT
many | NA | TRBJ2-1 | TRBV7-3 | CASSLIGSRSYNEQFF | TGTGCCAGCAGCTTAATTGGATCCCGCTCCTACAATGAGCAGTTCTTC
many | TRBD2 | TRBJ2-5 | TRBV3-1 | CASSQDSRTSGFF | TGTGCCAGCAGCCAAGACTCTAGAACTAGCGGATTCTTC
NA | NA | TRBJ2-3 | TRBV5-1 | CASSFGDSTDTQYF | TGCGCCAGCAGCTTTGGCGATTCCACAGATACGCAGTATTTT
NA | NA | TRBJ2-1 | TRBV6-2/TRBV6-3 | CASSRASSSYNEQFF | TGTGCCAGCAGTCGGGCGTCGAGCTCCTACAATGAGCAGTTCTTC
many | NA | TRBJ2-5 | TRBV7-7 | CASSSRPPGAGEETQYF | TGTGCTAGCAGCTCCCGACCCCCGGGGGCAGGGGAAGAGACCCAGTACTTC
NA | TRBD2 | TRBJ2-2 | TRBV18 | CASSPIRTSGNTGELFF | TGTGCCAGCTCACCAATTAGGACTAGCGGCAACACCGGGGAGCTGTTTTTT
many | NA | TRBJ1-2 | TRBV20-1 | CSAGVSPNYGYTF | TGCAGTGCTGGGGTCAGCCCTAACTATGGCTACACCTTC
many | TRBD2 | TRBJ2-1 | TRBV12-5 | CASGLGISGTYNEQFF | TGTGCTAGTGGTTTGGGGATTAGCGGGACTTACAATGAGCAGTTCTTC
few | TRBD1 | TRBJ2-5 | TRBV12-5 | CASANGDRESRETQYF | TGTGCTAGTGCCAACGGGGACAGGGAAAGCCGGGAGACCCAGTACTTC
many | TRBD2 | TRBJ2-1 | TRBV10-2 | CASSAAGGGAYNEQFF | TGCGCCAGCAGTGCTGCGGGAGGTGGAGCCTACAATGAGCAGTTCTTC
many | NA | TRBJ1-2 | TRBV5-1 | CASSLILPSNYGYTF | TGCGCCAGCAGCTTAATTCTTCCCAGCAACTATGGCTACACCTTC
many | TRBD1 | TRBJ1-2 | TRBV11-2 | CASSPRQGAYYGYTF | TGTGCCAGCAGCCCTAGACAGGGGGCATACTATGGCTACACCTTC
few | NA | TRBJ1-5 | TRBV28 | CASSLFGSGTQPQHF | TGTGCCAGCAGTTTATTCGGGTCAGGCACTCAGCCCCAGCATTTT
NA | TRBD2 | TRBJ2-5 | TRBV18 | CASSEDQREGKLKETQYF | TGTGCCAGCTCCGAAGACCAGCGGGAGGGAAAGCTTAAAGAGACCCAGTACTTC
many | TRBD1 | TRBJ1-4 | TRBV27 | CASSLEGRGNEKLFF | TGTGCCAGCAGTTTAGAGGGCAGGGGGAATGAAAAACTGTTTTTT
many | NA | TRBJ2-2 | TRBV12-3/TRBV12-4 | CASSAYAPIARNTGELFF | TGTGCCAGCAGCGCTTATGCCCCTATAGCGCGGAACACCGGGGAGCTGTTTTTT
once | NA | TRBJ1-5 | TRBV5-1 | CASSLDGATFQPQHF | TGCGCCAGCAGCTTGGACGGGGCAACCTTTCAGCCCCAGCATTTT
many | TRBD2 | TRBJ2-7 | TRBV5-6 | CASSLGLAGGPISYEQYF | TGTGCCAGCAGCCTAGGACTAGCGGGAGGGCCGATCTCCTACGAGCAGTACTTC
many | TRBD1 | TRBJ2-5 | TRBV12-3/TRBV12-4 | CASSSYDRGLETQYF | TGTGCCAGCAGTTCTTACGACAGGGGGCTAGAGACCCAGTACTTC